The present T cell receptor (beta chain) was sequenced within a study of tumor and adjacent non-tumor tissue in lung cancer. RNA was extracted from bulk tissue without any cell sorting. Between August and November 2014, newly diagnosed, chemotherapy-naive lung cancer patients underwent thoracic surgery in China. Worth noting for this clonotype: A much larger clone differs from this one at a single base, so this may be a read error.

CDR1 is MNHEY, CDR2 SVGEGT, per germline. This CDR3 spans 12 amino acids. The library came from three nested PCR rounds adapted from ARM-PCR protocols. One entry per CDR3 protein results from TCRdb running MiXCR on the multiplex PCR reads. The profile shows some 100,000 distinct CDR3 sequences, about 75% of them singletons. The chain combines TRBV6-2 or TRBV6-3 with TRBJ2-7, with D tentatively TRBD2 (6 bases). The receptor was isolated from a woman in her sixties or seventies with non-small cell lung cancer. Material for sequencing was lung tumor tissue. DNA for the CDR3: TGTGCCAGCAGTGAGCGGGCAAGGGAGCAGAACTTC. It codes for CASSERAREQNF.